Below, 5 T cell receptor beta chains from the same sample are listed, as sequenced in a study of T cells after yellow fever vaccination. TCRdb recomputed calls from the 5' RACE reads with MiXCR, one row per CDR3 protein. Of about 240,000 distinct CDR3 sequences in the sample, 6.5% to 8.5% were seen once. The sequences come from CD4+ T cells sorted from PBMCs, collected 15 days after the yellow fever booster vaccination. These receptors were taken from a man aged 30 to 45 who received the YFV17D yellow fever vaccine.

This clonotype was counted ten times or more. The genes are TRBV19 and TRBJ2-1; D is perhaps TRBD2 (6 bases). This CDR3 spans 13 amino acids. V was pared by 9 bases and J by 1 base, with 10 bases between. Germline V gene data show CDR1 as LNHDA and CDR2 as SQIVND (reference sequence). Here the CDR3 DNA reads TGTGCCAGCGGAAGCGGGTCCTACAATGAGCAGTTCTTC. Translation: CASGSGSYNEQFF.

This clonotype was detected ten times or more. This chain links TRBV5-1 with TRBJ2-7; 9 bases map to TRBD1. CDR1 is SGHRS, CDR2 YFSETQ, per germline. Losses at the gene ends were 4 bases for V and 6 bases for J; bases not matched to a gene: 2. CDR3 length: 12 amino acids. CDR3: CASSTTGGEQYF. DNA for the CDR3: TGCGCCAGCAGCACGACAGGGGGCGAGCAGTACTTC.

This clonotype was counted a few times. The chain joins TRBV20-1 to TRBJ2-3; 8 bases are shared with TRBD2. Germline CDR1 reads DFQATT; CDR2 reads SNEGSKA (reference sequence). V lost 3 bases and J lost 5; bases outside the gene matches: 4. This CDR3 comprises 13 residues. The DNA for the CDR3 is TGCAGTGCTAGCGAGCGGGAGATAGATACGCAGTATTTT. Protein sequence: CSASEREIDTQYF.

V usage is TRBV12-3 or TRBV12-4 and J usage is TRBJ2-7; perhaps TRBD2 as D (5 bases). Trimming cost V 5 bases and J 6 bases, with 11 bases left between them. This CDR3 has 12 amino acids. Here the CDR3 reads CASSGSGREQYF. Here the CDR3 DNA reads TGTGCCAGCAGTGGCAGCGGTCGCGAGCAGTACTTC.

A remark on this clonotype: No conserved phenylalanine or tryptophan is present at the end of the CDR3, so a read error is the likely explanation. The chain joins TRBV11-2 to TRBJ2-5; 7 positions agree with TRBD2. The CDR3 covers 15 residues. From germline, CDR1 is SGHAT and CDR2 FQNNGV. V gave up 5 bases and J gave up 7 bases; unmatched junction bases: 13. The DNA of the CDR3 is TGTGCCAGCAGCCCCCCGGCTAGCGGTCCTGGGACCCAGTACCTC. Amino acids: CASSPPASGPGTQYL.